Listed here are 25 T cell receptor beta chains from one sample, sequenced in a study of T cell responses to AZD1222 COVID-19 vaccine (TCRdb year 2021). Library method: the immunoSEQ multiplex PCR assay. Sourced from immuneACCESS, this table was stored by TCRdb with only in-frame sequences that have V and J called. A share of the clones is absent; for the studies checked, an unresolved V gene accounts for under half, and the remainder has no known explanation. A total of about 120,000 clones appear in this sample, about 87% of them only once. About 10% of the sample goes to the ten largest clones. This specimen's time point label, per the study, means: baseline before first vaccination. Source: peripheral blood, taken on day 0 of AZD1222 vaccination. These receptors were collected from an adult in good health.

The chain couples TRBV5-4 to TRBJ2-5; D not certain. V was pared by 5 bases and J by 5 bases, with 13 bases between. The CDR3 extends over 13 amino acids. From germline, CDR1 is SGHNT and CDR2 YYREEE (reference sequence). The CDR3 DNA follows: TGTGCCAGCAGTTCCGACGTAAGCGAGACCCAGTACTTC. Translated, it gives CASSSDVSETQYF.

The CDR3 sequence is CATGLREGRNEQFF. CDR3 sequence (DNA): TGTGCCACCGGGTTGAGGGAGGGCCGGAATGAGCAGTTCTTC. The rearrangement uses TRBV27 and TRBJ2-1; 7 bases map to TRBD2. After removal of 10 bases from V and 7 bases from J, the junction contained 13 bases not matched to a gene. The CDR3 length is 14 residues. CDR1 and CDR2 (germline): MNHEY, SMNVEV (reference sequence).

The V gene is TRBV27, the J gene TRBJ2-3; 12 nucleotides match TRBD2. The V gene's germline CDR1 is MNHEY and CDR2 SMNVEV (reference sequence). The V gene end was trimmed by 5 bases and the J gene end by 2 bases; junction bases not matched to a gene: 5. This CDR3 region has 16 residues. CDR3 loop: CASSPGLAGNTDTQYF. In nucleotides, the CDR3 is TGTGCCAGCAGTCCTGGACTAGCGGGAAACACAGATACGCAGTATTTT.

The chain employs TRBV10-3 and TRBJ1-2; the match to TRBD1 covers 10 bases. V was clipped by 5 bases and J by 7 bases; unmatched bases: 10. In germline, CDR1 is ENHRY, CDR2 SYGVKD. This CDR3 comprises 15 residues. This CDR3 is CAISRGGQGGSGYTF. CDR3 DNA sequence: TGTGCCATCAGTAGGGGTGGACAGGGGGGGTCTGGCTACACCTTC.

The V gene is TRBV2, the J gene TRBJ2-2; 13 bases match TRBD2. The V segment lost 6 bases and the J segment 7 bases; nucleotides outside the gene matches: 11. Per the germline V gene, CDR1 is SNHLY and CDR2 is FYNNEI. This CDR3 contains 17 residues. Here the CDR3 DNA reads TGTGCCAGCAGAGTGGATGGACTAGCGGGAGCTGGCGGGGAGCTGTTTTTT. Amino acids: CASRVDGLAGAGGELFF.

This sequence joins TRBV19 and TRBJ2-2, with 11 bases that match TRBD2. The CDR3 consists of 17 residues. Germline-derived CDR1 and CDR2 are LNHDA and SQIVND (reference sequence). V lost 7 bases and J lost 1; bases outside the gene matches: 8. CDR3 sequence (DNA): TGTGCCAGTAAGCGTCTAGCGGGGGGTAGGAACACCGGGGAGCTGTTTTTT. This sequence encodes CASKRLAGGRNTGELFF. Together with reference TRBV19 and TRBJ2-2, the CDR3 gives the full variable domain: DGGITQSPKYLFRKEGQNVTLSCEQNLNHDAMYWYRQDPGQGLRLIYYSQIVNDFQKGDIAEGYSVSREKKESFPLTVTSAQKNPTAFYLCASKRLAGGRNTGELFFGEGSRLTVL.

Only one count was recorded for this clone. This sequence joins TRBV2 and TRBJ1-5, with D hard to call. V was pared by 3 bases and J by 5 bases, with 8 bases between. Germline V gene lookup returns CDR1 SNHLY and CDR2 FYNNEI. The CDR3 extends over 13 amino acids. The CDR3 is CASSEGGYQPQHF. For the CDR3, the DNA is TGTGCCAGCAGTGAGGGTGGTTATCAGCCCCAGCATTTT.

The CDR3 loop reads CASRQGGVNEQFF. CDR3 bases: TGTGCCAGTAGACAGGGTGGGGTGAATGAGCAGTTCTTC. This chain connects TRBV19 to TRBJ2-1, with D possibly being TRBD1 (6 bases). CDR1 is LNHDA, CDR2 SQIVND, per germline (reference sequence). Trimming took 6 bases from V and 7 from J, leaving 13 bases between them. The CDR3 extends over 13 amino acids.

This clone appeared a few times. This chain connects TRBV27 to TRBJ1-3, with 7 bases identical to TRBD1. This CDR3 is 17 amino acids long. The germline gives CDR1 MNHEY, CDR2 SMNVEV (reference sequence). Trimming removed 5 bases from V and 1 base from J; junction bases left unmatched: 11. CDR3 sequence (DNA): TGTGCCAGCAGTCGAACAACAGGGGTAGGGTCTGGAAACACCATATATTTT. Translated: CASSRTTGVGSGNTIYF.

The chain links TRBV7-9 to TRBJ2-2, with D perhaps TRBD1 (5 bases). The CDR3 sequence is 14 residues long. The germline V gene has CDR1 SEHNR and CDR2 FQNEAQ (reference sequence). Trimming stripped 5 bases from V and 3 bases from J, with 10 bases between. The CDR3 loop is CASSGQAYTGELFF. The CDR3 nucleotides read TGTGCCAGCAGCGGACAAGCTTACACCGGGGAGCTGTTTTTT.

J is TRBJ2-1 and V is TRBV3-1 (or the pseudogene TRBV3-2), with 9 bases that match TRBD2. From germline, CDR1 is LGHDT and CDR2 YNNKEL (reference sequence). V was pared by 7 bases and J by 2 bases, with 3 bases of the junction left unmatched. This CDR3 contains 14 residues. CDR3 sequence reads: CASNLAGPYNEQFF. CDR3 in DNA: TGTGCCAGCAACCTAGCGGGACCCTACAATGAGCAGTTCTTC.

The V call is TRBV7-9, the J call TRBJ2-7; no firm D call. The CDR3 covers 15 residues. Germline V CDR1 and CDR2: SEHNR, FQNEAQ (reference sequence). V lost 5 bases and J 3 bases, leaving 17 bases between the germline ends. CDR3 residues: CASSPLPDPRYEQYF. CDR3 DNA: TGTGCCAGCAGCCCCCTCCCAGACCCCCGCTACGAGCAGTACTTC.

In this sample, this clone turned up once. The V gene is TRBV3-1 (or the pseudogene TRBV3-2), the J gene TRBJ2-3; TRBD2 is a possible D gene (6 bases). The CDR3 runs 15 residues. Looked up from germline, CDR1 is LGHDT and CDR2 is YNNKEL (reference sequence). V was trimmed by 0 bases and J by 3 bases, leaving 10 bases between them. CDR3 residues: CASSQDQGLTDTQYF. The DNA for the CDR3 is TGTGCCAGCAGCCAAGATCAGGGACTTACAGATACGCAGTATTTT.

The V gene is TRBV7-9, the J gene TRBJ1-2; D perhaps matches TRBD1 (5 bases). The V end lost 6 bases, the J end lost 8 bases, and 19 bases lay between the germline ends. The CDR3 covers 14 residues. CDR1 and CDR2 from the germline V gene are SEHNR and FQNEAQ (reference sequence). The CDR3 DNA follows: TGTGCCAGCAGGCCGGGACGGTCGGCGGGAGGCTACACCTTC. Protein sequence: CASRPGRSAGGYTF.

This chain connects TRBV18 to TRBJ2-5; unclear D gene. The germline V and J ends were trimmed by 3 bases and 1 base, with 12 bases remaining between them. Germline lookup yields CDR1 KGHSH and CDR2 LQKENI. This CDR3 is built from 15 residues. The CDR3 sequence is CASSPPGQAQETQYF. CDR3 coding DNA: TGTGCCAGCTCACCCCCGGGCCAGGCCCAAGAGACCCAGTACTTC.

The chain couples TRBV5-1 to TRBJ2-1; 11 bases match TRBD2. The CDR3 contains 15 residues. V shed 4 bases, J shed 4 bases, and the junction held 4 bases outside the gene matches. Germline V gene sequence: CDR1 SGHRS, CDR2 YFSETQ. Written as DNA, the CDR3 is TGCGCCAGCAGCCTCGGGACTAGCGGTTACAATGAGCAGTTCTTC. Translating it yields CASSLGTSGYNEQFF.

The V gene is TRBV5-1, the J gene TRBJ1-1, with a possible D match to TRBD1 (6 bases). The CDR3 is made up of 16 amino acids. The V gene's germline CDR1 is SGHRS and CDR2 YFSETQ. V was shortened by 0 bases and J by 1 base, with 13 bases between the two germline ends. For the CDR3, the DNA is TGCGCCAGCAGCTTGGTAAGGACAGCGGGGAACACTGAAGCTTTCTTT. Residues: CASSLVRTAGNTEAFF. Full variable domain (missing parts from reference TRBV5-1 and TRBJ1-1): KAGVTQTPRYLIKTRGQQVTLSCSPISGHRSVSWYQQTPGQGLQFLFEYFSETQRNKGNFPGRFSGRQFSNSRSEMNVSTLELGDSALYLCASSLVRTAGNTEAFFGQGTRLTVV.

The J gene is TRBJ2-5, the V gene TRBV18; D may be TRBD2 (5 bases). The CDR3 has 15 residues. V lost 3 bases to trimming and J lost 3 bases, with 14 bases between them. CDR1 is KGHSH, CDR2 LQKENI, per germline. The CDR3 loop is CASSPFRDREETQYF. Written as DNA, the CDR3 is TGTGCCAGCTCACCCTTCCGGGATCGGGAAGAGACCCAGTACTTC.

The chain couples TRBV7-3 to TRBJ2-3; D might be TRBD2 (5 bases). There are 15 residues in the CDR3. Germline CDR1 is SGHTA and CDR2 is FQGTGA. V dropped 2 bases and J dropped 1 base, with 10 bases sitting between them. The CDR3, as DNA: TGTGCCAGCAGCTTACTGGCGGGTGGCACAGATACGCAGTATTTT. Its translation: CASSLLAGGTDTQYF.

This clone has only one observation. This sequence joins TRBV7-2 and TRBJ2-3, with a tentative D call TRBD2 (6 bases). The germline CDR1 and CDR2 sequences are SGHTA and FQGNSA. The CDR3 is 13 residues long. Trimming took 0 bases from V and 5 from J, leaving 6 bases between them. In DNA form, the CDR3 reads TGTGCCAGCAGCTTAGCGCGGGAAGATACGCAGTATTTT. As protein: CASSLAREDTQYF.

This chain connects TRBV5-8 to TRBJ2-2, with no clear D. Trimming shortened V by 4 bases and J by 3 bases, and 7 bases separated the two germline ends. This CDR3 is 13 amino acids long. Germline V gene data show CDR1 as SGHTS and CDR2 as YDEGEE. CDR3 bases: TGTGCCAGCAGCATGGGATACACCGGGGAGCTGTTTTTT. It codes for CASSMGYTGELFF.

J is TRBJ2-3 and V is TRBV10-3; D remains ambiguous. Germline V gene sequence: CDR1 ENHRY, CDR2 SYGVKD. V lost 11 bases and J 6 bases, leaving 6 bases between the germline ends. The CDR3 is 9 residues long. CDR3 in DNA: TGTGCCTGTGGGGATACGCAGTATTTT. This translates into CACGDTQYF.

The chain's CDR3 is CASSGREGLGSGYGYTF. The CDR3 DNA is TGTGCCAGCAGTGGGAGAGAAGGATTGGGGTCCGGCTATGGCTACACCTTC. V is TRBV6-1 and J is TRBJ1-2; no definite D call. Trimming took off 4 bases at V and 4 bases at J, with 22 bases between the two ends. This CDR3 has 17 residues. Per germline, CDR1 MNHNS and CDR2 SASEGT.

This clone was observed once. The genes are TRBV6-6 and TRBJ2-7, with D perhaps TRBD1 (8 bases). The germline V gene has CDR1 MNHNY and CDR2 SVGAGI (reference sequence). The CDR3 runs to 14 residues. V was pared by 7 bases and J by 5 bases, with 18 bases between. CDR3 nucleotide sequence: TGTGCCAGCAACTTACAGGGGGGGGGCGACGAGCAGTACTTC. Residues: CASNLQGGGDEQYF.

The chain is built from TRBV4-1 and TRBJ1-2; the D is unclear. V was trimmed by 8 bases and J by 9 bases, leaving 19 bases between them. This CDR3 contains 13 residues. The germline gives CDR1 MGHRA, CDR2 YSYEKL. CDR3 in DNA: TGCGCCAGCTCCCCCGGGCCCCAACTGAGCTACACCTTC. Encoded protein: CASSPGPQLSYTF.